This T cell receptor beta chain is drawn from a study of identical twins. Study-level findings and limits: There were fewer insertions in abundant cord blood beta clonotypes, but memory repertoires showed no such pattern.

TCRdb analysed the 5' RACE reads with MiXCR anew, one entry per CDR3 protein. The sample contains nearly 650,000 distinct CDR3 sequences, 7.1% of which appear only once. V lost 4 bases and J 7 bases, leaving 15 bases between the germline ends. The CDR3 sequence is 15 residues long. Germline-derived CDR1 and CDR2 are SGHKS and YYEKEE (reference sequence). This clonotype has just a few counts. Its cognate antigen is unknown. This sample was shared with a second study, whose subject was yellow fever vaccine responses in identical twins.

The receptor was derived from a woman under 30 in good health. The V gene is TRBV5-5, the J gene TRBJ1-6, with D possibly matching TRBD1 (5 bases). The sequenced sample was PBMCs. The CDR3 spells CASSLSSTGNSPLHF. CDR3 in DNA: TGTGCCAGCAGCCTATCAAGTACAGGCAATTCACCCCTCCACTTT.